A selection of T cell receptor beta chains follows, all from one sample in a study of blood T cell repertoires in COVID-19. Only in-frame clones appear in the TCRdb table, and some are missing; sequencing was by immunoSEQ multiplex PCR. The sample includes 300,000 to 350,000 clones, roughly 90% of them seen just once. Sequenced material: PBMCs or T cells enriched from blood (not recorded which). The receptors were gathered from a woman in her 30s who had been exposed to COVID-19. Both conserved end residues are part of each CDR3. D genes are given only for firm matches. Clone size is given for some rows only: seen once, a few or many times, or a class if the clone is expanded.

clone size	J gene	D gene	V gene	CDR3 DNA	CDR3 protein
-	TRBJ2-1	TRBD2	TRBV7-2	TGTGCCAGCAGCTTTTCGGGAGGGGTATGGAATGAGCAGTTCTTC	CASSFSGGVWNEQFF
-	TRBJ1-1	-	TRBV18	TGTGCCAGCTCACCATCTATAACAGGGAACACTGAAGCTTTCTTT	CASSPSITGNTEAFF
-	TRBJ1-5	-	TRBV14	TGTGCCAGCAGCGCAACAGGCATCAATCAGCCCCAGCATTTT	CASSATGINQPQHF
-	TRBJ1-1	-	TRBV18	TGTGCCAGCTCACCAACGTTAGCACAGGTCACTGAAGCTTTCTTT	CASSPTLAQVTEAFF
-	TRBJ2-1	TRBD2	TRBV2	TGTGCCAGCTGCCGATTGGGAGGGCTACAGCAGTTCTTC	CASCRLGGLQQFF
-	TRBJ2-5	-	TRBV2	TGTGCCAGCAGTGAGGAGGTCGCCGAGCCAGGAGAGACCCAGTACTTC	CASSEEVAEPGETQYF
-	TRBJ1-2	-	TRBV29-1	TGCAGCGTTTCTTTCAGGGTGGACTATGGCTACACCTTC	CSVSFRVDYGYTF
-	TRBJ1-2	TRBD1	TRBV19	TGTGCCAGTAGTTGGCAGACAGGGGTCAACTATGGCTACACCTTC	CASSWQTGVNYGYTF
-	TRBJ2-7	TRBD1	TRBV5-8	TGTGCCAGCAGCTTGTGGCAGGGGGCCTTTAACGAGCAGTACTTC	CASSLWQGAFNEQYF
once	TRBJ2-7	TRBD2	TRBV11-2	TGTGCCAGCAGCTTTTGGACTAGCGGGGGGGCCGGCGAGCAGTACTTC	CASSFWTSGGAGEQYF
-	TRBJ2-1	TRBD2	TRBV3-1/TRBV3-2	TGTGCCAGCACCCCGACTAGCGGGGGGGTGTACAATGAGCAGTTCTTC	CASTPTSGGVYNEQFF
-	TRBJ1-2	TRBD1	TRBV25-1	TGTGCCAGCACGGCGGGACAGGAGATATTGAATGGCTACACCTTC	CASTAGQEILNGYTF
-	TRBJ2-3	TRBD1	TRBV7-9	TGTGCCAGCAGCTTCTGGACAGGGCATGATGCAGATACGCAGTATTTT	CASSFWTGHDADTQYF
-	TRBJ2-1	-	TRBV14	TGTGCCAGCAGCCCCTTGGCGGGGGCGTACAATGAGCAGTTCTTC	CASSPLAGAYNEQFF
-	TRBJ1-5	-	TRBV6-1	TGTGCCAGCAGTGAAAGGACATCTTATAGCAATCAGCCCCAGCATTTT	CASSERTSYSNQPQHF
-	TRBJ2-1	TRBD1	TRBV19	TGTGCCAGTAGTATAGCAGGGCAGGGGGTCCATGAGCAGTTCTTC	CASSIAGQGVHEQFF
-	TRBJ2-3	TRBD2	TRBV9	TGTGCCAGCAGCGCCTTTTCTAGCGGGGGGGCCGATACGCAGTATTTT	CASSAFSSGGADTQYF
-	TRBJ1-1	-	TRBV19	TGTGCCAGTAAGCCCCAAAGCGGGACTGAAGCTTTCTTT	CASKPQSGTEAFF
-	TRBJ2-1	-	TRBV9	TGTGCCAGCAATGGGGGGGCCTTCTACAATGAGCAGTTCTTC	CASNGGAFYNEQFF
-	TRBJ1-1	-	TRBV28	TGTGCCAGCAGTTTACCCGGGAGGGGGACTGAAGCTTTCTTT	CASSLPGRGTEAFF
-	TRBJ1-4	TRBD1	TRBV2	TGTGCCAGCAGTGCGGGCAGGGGGGATGAAAAACTGTTTTTT	CASSAGRGDEKLFF
-	TRBJ1-5	TRBD1	TRBV7-2	TGTGCCAGCAGCCTAGGGACAGGGGAACAGCCCCAGCATTTT	CASSLGTGEQPQHF
-	TRBJ2-1	TRBD2	TRBV5-1	TGCGCCAGCGGGAGGGGAGGGTACAATGAGCAGTTCTTC	CASGRGGYNEQFF
-	TRBJ1-2	-	TRBV28	TGTGCCAGCAGTTTAGTAGGGGGGGCTATCGGCTATGGCTACACCTTC	CASSLVGGAIGYGYTF
-	TRBJ1-2	-	TRBV5-4	TGTGCCAGCAGCCCTCCGTCAGGGTCCTATGGCTACACCTTC	CASSPPSGSYGYTF
-	TRBJ2-7	-	TRBV4-2	TGTGCCAGCAGCCAAGAAGGGACACCCTCGTACGAGCAGTACTTC	CASSQEGTPSYEQYF
-	TRBJ2-4	-	TRBV3-1/TRBV3-2	TGTGCCAGCAGCCAAGACGGGTCCCTTCAGTACTTC	CASSQDGSLQYF
-	TRBJ1-1	TRBD1	TRBV5-1	TGCGCCAGCAGCCTACAGGGACAGTTGAACACTGAAGCTTTCTTT	CASSLQGQLNTEAFF
-	TRBJ2-1	-	TRBV6-2/TRBV6-3	TGTGCCAGCAGCCACCCCCGGAATGAGCAGTTCTTC	CASSHPRNEQFF
-	TRBJ1-1	-	TRBV18	TGTGCCAGCTCACCAGTTAATATGAACACTGAAGCTTTCTTT	CASSPVNMNTEAFF
-	TRBJ2-5	-	TRBV2	TGTGCCAGCAGTGACAACAGGGTAGTCGAGACCCAGTACTTC	CASSDNRVVETQYF
-	TRBJ2-1	TRBD2	TRBV9	TGTGCCAGCAGCCTTAGCGGGGGCAATGAGCAGTTCTTC	CASSLSGGNEQFF
-	TRBJ2-5	TRBD1	TRBV27	TGTGCCAGCAGTTTATCGGGACAGGGTTGGGGGGAGACCCAGTACTTC	CASSLSGQGWGETQYF
-	TRBJ1-1	-	TRBV21-1	TGTGCCAGCAGCAGGGGGCTGAACACTGAAGCTTTCTTT	CASSRGLNTEAFF
-	TRBJ1-1	TRBD1	TRBV4-2	TGTGCCAGCAGCCAAGGGGCAAACAGGGGGAACACTGAAGCTTTCTTT	CASSQGANRGNTEAFF
-	TRBJ1-5	-	TRBV7-8	TGTGCCAGCAGCTTGTCGGGGGGCTTGAGCAATCAGCCCCAGCATTTT	CASSLSGGLSNQPQHF
-	TRBJ2-7	TRBD1	TRBV18	TGTGCCAGCTCCCGCGGACAGGGCCCATATTACGAGCAGTACTTC	CASSRGQGPYYEQYF
-	TRBJ1-5	-	TRBV7-2	TGTGCCAGCAGCTTTAGGTCGGCAGATGGGCCAGGCAATCAGCCCCAGCATTTT	CASSFRSADGPGNQPQHF
-	TRBJ1-2	TRBD1	TRBV6-5	TGTGCCAGCCTACGGACAGGGAAAGGTGGCTACACCTTC	CASLRTGKGGYTF
-	TRBJ1-1	TRBD1	TRBV7-3	TGTGCCAGCAGCTTTACAGGGGGGAGTAACACTGAAGCTTTCTTT	CASSFTGGSNTEAFF
-	TRBJ1-2	-	TRBV2	TGTGCCAGCAGGGGGCGCGAATATGGCTACACCTTC	CASRGREYGYTF
-	TRBJ2-3	-	TRBV14	TGTGCCAGCACGGACTCCTCTAAGCCCCATACGCAGTATTTT	CASTDSSKPHTQYF
-	TRBJ1-2	-	TRBV18	TGTGCCAGCTCACCACCGTGGACAGACCCTTATGGCTACACCTTC	CASSPPWTDPYGYTF
-	TRBJ2-7	TRBD1	TRBV5-1	TGCGCCAGCACGGGAACCCGGACAGGGAGGAACGAGCAGTACTTC	CASTGTRTGRNEQYF
-	TRBJ1-1	-	TRBV12-3/TRBV12-4	TGTGCCAGCAGTTTAAGGGGGGGGCTGATTGCTTTCTTT	CASSLRGGLIAFF